These 6 T cell receptor beta chains came from one sample sequenced in a study of T cells in Graves' hyperthyroidism and ophthalmopathy. Amplification targeted TCR beta CDR3 regions from RNA transcripts. A set of HTBI primers served as the primers for a first-round RT-PCR of the TCR CDR3. From the multiplex PCR reads, TCRdb called clonotypes with MiXCR, one entry per CDR3 protein. Among some 300,000 distinct CDR3 sequences listed, around 16% were seen once. Sequences were obtained from blood. These receptors came from a man aged 30 to 45 with Graves' hyperthyroidism.

This clonotype has at least ten counts. This chain uses TRBV5-1 with TRBJ2-1, with D tentatively TRBD2 (5 bases). CDR1 SGHRS and CDR2 YFSETQ come from the germline V gene. The ends were cut back, 0 bases at V and 5 bases at J, with 12 bases in the middle. The CDR3 runs to 15 residues. The CDR3 DNA reads as TGCGCCAGCAGCTTGGGGCGGGCTGGGAACAATGAGCAGTTCTTC. This translates into CASSLGRAGNNEQFF.

This clonotype was observed at least ten times. V and J are TRBV12-3 or TRBV12-4 and TRBJ1-1; D is possibly TRBD1 (5 bases). Deletions cut 3 bases from V and 3 bases from J, with 11 bases between. The CDR3 sequence is 14 residues long. CDR3 in amino acids: CASSFRGLYTEAFF. In DNA form, the CDR3 reads TGTGCCAGCAGTTTTAGGGGACTTTACACTGAAGCTTTCTTT.

This clonotype was observed many times. The CDR3 DNA reads TGTGCCAGCAGTTCGGGACTAGCGGGAGTTGATACGCAGTATTTT. Residues: CASSSGLAGVDTQYF. The rearrangement links TRBV12-3 or TRBV12-4 to TRBJ2-3; 14 bases are shared with TRBD2. J lost 6 bases, V lost 4 bases, and 3 bases had no gene match. The CDR3 runs to 15 residues.

The rearrangement joins TRBV3-1 to TRBJ2-5, with 7 bases lining up with TRBD2. Germline-derived CDR1 and CDR2 are LGHDT and YNNKEL (reference sequence). V trimming: 1 base; J trimming: 1 base; junction bases outside the gene matches: 3. CDR3 size: 15 residues. CDR3 bases: TGTGCCAGCAGCCAAGCCCCTAGCGGCCAAGAGACCCAGTACTTC. Protein sequence: CASSQAPSGQETQYF.

The V gene is TRBV19, the J gene TRBJ2-3, with TRBD2 matching 7 bases. The CDR3 contains 19 residues. Germline V lookup: CDR1 LNHDA, CDR2 SQIVND (reference sequence). Trimming took 5 bases from V and 0 from J; bases not matched to a gene: 17. CDR3 DNA: TGTGCCAGTAGTGCCGATCCCGGGACTATAACCACTAGCACAGATACGCAGTATTTT. Its translation: CASSADPGTITTSTDTQYF.

In its sample, this clonotype was seen a few times. The chain has TRBV7-9 and TRBJ2-3, with 7 bases identical to TRBD1. V dropped 2 bases and J dropped 3; count of bases not matched to a gene: 8. Germline CDR1 SEHNR, CDR2 FQNEAQ (reference sequence). The CDR3 contains 16 residues. In DNA form, the CDR3 reads TGTGCCAGCAGCTTATTAAACAGGGGAGTTACAGATACGCAGTATTTT. Protein product: CASSLLNRGVTDTQYF.